Included here is one TCR beta chain sequence, with context. The antigen remains unidentified. A far larger clone is off by one base, so a read error is likely. This specimen comes from a study of regulatory T cells in long-lasting Graves disease. Study results and caveats: Persistent Graves' disease cases displayed lower TCR diversity than newly diagnosed ones. Accuracy may have been reduced by the small sample size. The study found TRBV28, TRBJ1-2 and TRBJ2-5 favored in persistent disease.

Specified time point: persistent/refractory GD, antithyroid drugs over 5 years with positive TRAb. From PBMCs, RNA was extracted and then used to make the TCR library. An approximately 9-milliliter sample of peripheral blood was drawn into EDTA tubes. With iRepertoire HTBI primers and Arm-PCR of CDR3 regions, TCR beta libraries were built. TCRdb redid the calling of the multiplex PCR reads with MiXCR, one entry per CDR3 protein. The table has a few hundred thousand distinct CDR3 sequences, roughly 25% seen once; the top ten hold 25% to 30%. Per the germline V gene, CDR1 is MNHNS and CDR2 is SASEGT. Trimming left V 6 bases short and J 3 bases short, with 11 bases between. There are 13 residues in the CDR3.

The origin of this receptor is a woman in her forties with Graves disease. Sequences were derived from peripheral blood mononuclear cells (PBMCs), sampled when the disease was refractory, from a patient treated with antithyroid drugs. The V call is TRBV6-1, the J call TRBJ1-1; D is uncertain. CDR3 nucleotide sequence: TGTGCCAGCAGCCCCCTCAAGGACACTGAAGCTTTCTTT. It encodes CASSPLKDTEAFF.